This TCR beta chain stems from a study of spatial heterogeneity in lung cancer. The study tagged each TCR cDNA molecule with a unique molecular identifier. TCRdb ran MiXCR on the 5' RACE reads and lists one entry per CDR3 protein. The profile covers 3,900 or so distinct CDR3 sequences, with about 4% appearing a single time and about 51% taken by the ten largest. The study's findings and limits: For expanded intratumoral alpha and beta TCRs, counts tracked tumor mutation counts. Approximately 7% of tumor T cells for alpha chains and less than 15% for beta chains were estimated to be covered.

This clonotype was detected ten times or more. The antigen remains undetermined. Time point reported: sample taken at primary tumor resection. The donor population consisted of more than 55 patients with untreated, early-stage non-small cell lung cancer. Whole RNA came from tumor, nontumor lung or frozen PBMC and was sequenced without being sorted. The TCR sequence derives from a male donor with early-stage non-small cell lung cancer. This specimen consisted of lung tumor tissue, obtained at surgery.

CDR3 sequence: CASSPNWAGNYGYTF. CDR3 nucleotide sequence: TGTGCCAGCAGCCCTAATTGGGCAGGGAACTATGGCTACACCTTC. This sequence joins TRBV28 and TRBJ1-2; D is possibly TRBD1 (5 bases). V lost 6 bases, J lost 2 bases, and 16 bases lay in between. This CDR3 is 15 amino acids long. Germline V gene sequence: CDR1 MDHEN, CDR2 SYDVKM.